These T cell receptor beta chains were read from a single sample in a study of immune cell composition in non-small cell lung cancer. Repertoires were generated with immunoSEQ multiplex PCR, while TCRdb's copy carries only in-frame clones and drops some. The repertoire holds 13,000 to 15,000 clones, roughly 70% seen once, with about 13% in the top ten. The sequencing sample was made of lung tumor tissue. The receptor set was obtained from a human donor with non-small cell lung cancer. Both conserved end residues are part of each CDR3. The D gene is left open where the match is weak. Clone size is stated in some rows and not others, as once, few, many or a class when expanded.

TRBV18,-,-,TRBJ1-4,CASSPPGQGGEKLFF,TGTGCCAGCTCACCACCGGGGCAGGGAGGTGAAAAACTGTTTTTT
TRBV4-1,-,-,TRBJ1-6,CASSQAGFNSPLHF,TGCGCCAGCAGCCAAGCAGGGTTTAATTCACCCCTCCACTTT
TRBV7-9,-,-,TRBJ1-1,CASSVRGNTEAFF,TGTGCCAGCAGCGTCCGGGGGAACACTGAAGCTTTCTTT
TRBV11-2,-,-,TRBJ1-2,CASSPREWDKTTNYGYTF,TGTGCCAGCAGCCCAAGGGAGTGGGACAAGACAACTAACTATGGCTACACCTTC
TRBV19,TRBD1,-,TRBJ2-7,CASREQGASYEQYF,TGTGCCAGTAGGGAGCAGGGGGCCAGCTACGAGCAGTACTTC
TRBV7-9,TRBD2,-,TRBJ2-1,CASSWGTSGVRLNEQFF,TGTGCCAGCAGCTGGGGGACTAGCGGGGTAAGACTCAATGAGCAGTTCTTC
TRBV4-2,TRBD2,-,TRBJ2-1,CASSRAGGPGEQFF,TGTGCCAGCAGTAGAGCGGGAGGGCCCGGTGAGCAGTTCTTC
TRBV19,TRBD1,-,TRBJ1-1,CASSMGNRGRNTEAFF,TGTGCCAGTAGTATGGGCAACAGGGGGCGGAACACTGAAGCTTTCTTT
TRBV7-9,-,-,TRBJ2-5,CASSVGTGGMETQYF,TGTGCCAGCAGCGTAGGAACAGGTGGGATGGAGACCCAGTACTTC
TRBV19,-,-,TRBJ2-3,CASRERGFPTDTQYF,TGTGCCAGTAGGGAAAGGGGCTTCCCCACAGATACGCAGTATTTT
TRBV7-2,-,-,TRBJ2-6,CASSAGGSGANVLTF,TGTGCCAGCAGCGCCGGCGGTTCTGGGGCCAACGTCCTGACTTTC
TRBV11-2,-,-,TRBJ2-1,CASTSLAGAGGRREQFF,TGTGCCAGCACCTCTCTCGCGGGGGCAGGGGGCAGGCGGGAGCAGTTCTTC
TRBV7-2,TRBD1,medium-sized,TRBJ2-7,CASSLRQGYEQYF,TGTGCCAGCAGCCTCCGACAGGGCTACGAGCAGTACTTC
TRBV7-2,-,-,TRBJ2-3,CASSLAGAVPTDTQYF,TGTGCCAGCAGCTTAGCTGGGGCGGTCCCCACAGATACGCAGTATTTT
TRBV7-9,-,few,TRBJ1-5,CASSPRGGGNQPQHF,TGTGCCAGCAGCCCTCGAGGGGGGGGCAATCAGCCCCAGCATTTT
TRBV7-9,-,-,TRBJ2-3,CASSLEGGTTDTQYF,TGTGCCAGCAGCTTAGAGGGCGGGACCACAGATACGCAGTATTTT
TRBV6-6,TRBD1,-,TRBJ2-2,CASSYSNRGLTGELFF,TGTGCCAGCAGTTACTCGAACAGGGGGCTGACCGGGGAGCTGTTTTTT
TRBV19,-,-,TRBJ2-7,CASSKTVPYEQYF,TGTGCCAGCAGCAAGACAGTCCCCTACGAGCAGTACTTC
TRBV18,-,-,TRBJ2-1,CASSPMGAYNEQFF,TGTGCCAGCTCACCAATGGGAGCCTACAATGAGCAGTTCTTC
TRBV18,TRBD1,-,TRBJ2-4,CASSSGQGAKNIQYF,TGTGCCAGCTCATCCGGACAGGGAGCCAAAAACATTCAGTACTTC